The 28 T cell receptor beta chains in this list originate from one sample, sequenced in a study of cytomegalovirus exposure and HLA in healthy donors. PCR was performed using 60 Vbeta and 13 Jbeta primers. Sequencing used immunoSEQ multiplex PCR; TCRdb keeps in-frame clones, though not all of them. The data show some 150,000 clones, roughly 85% seen once. The sequencing sample was made of PBMCs. These receptors all come from a man in his forties or fifties in good health and CMV-seronegative.

This sequence joins TRBV5-4 and TRBJ2-3, with D possibly TRBD1 on 6 matching bases. The CDR3 has 13 residues. CDR1 SGHNT and CDR2 YYREEE come from the germline V gene (reference sequence). V was clipped by 4 bases and J by 1 base, with 7 bases between them. DNA of the CDR3: TGTGCCAGCAGCCGGACAGGCACAGATACGCAGTATTTT. Amino acids: CASSRTGTDTQYF. Supplemented by reference TRBV5-4 and TRBJ2-3, the full variable domain reads ETGVTQSPTHLIKTRGQQVTLRCSSQSGHNTVSWYQQALGQGPQFIFQYYREEENGRGNFPPRFSGLQFPNYSSELNVNALELDDSALYLCASSRTGTDTQYFGPGTRLTVL.

The CDR3 spells CASSLSNWATEAFF. For the CDR3, the DNA is TGTGCCAGCAGTTTATCGAACTGGGCCACTGAAGCTTTCTTT. The rearrangement links TRBV27 to TRBJ1-1; no definite D call. The CDR3 has 14 amino acids. Germline V lookup: CDR1 MNHEY, CDR2 SMNVEV (reference sequence). The V and J ends lost 0 bases and 4 bases respectively, with 9 bases between them.

This rearrangement joins TRBV27 to TRBJ1-5; 8 nucleotides line up with TRBD1. J lost 1 base, V lost 5 bases, and 4 bases had no gene match. The CDR3 length is 15 residues. CDR1 and CDR2 from the germline V gene are MNHEY and SMNVEV (reference sequence). CDR3 bases: TGTGCCAGCAGTAAGACAGGGGTGAGCAATCAGCCCCAGCATTTT. Protein sequence: CASSKTGVSNQPQHF.

The CDR3 reads CASSFGPRGQPQHF. DNA of the CDR3: TGTGCCAGCAGTTTCGGGCCGCGGGGTCAGCCCCAGCATTTT. This chain links TRBV27 with TRBJ1-5, with D unresolved. Germline V lookup: CDR1 MNHEY, CDR2 SMNVEV (reference sequence). Trimming stripped 3 bases from V and 6 bases from J, with 12 bases between. The CDR3 runs 14 residues.

The chain carries TRBV11-2 and TRBJ2-7; 8 bases agree with TRBD2. The CDR3 consists of 15 residues. After removal of 5 bases from V and 3 bases from J, the junction contained 9 bases not matched to a gene. Germline CDR1 SGHAT, CDR2 FQNNGV. This chain's CDR3 is CASSPDPGLVYEQYF. DNA of the CDR3: TGTGCCAGCAGCCCCGACCCGGGACTAGTCTACGAGCAGTACTTC.

The J gene is TRBJ1-1, the V gene TRBV5-1, with D tentatively TRBD1 (6 bases). The CDR3 length is 15 residues. V lost 1 base and J 1 base, leaving 11 bases between the germline ends. Germline V gene lookup returns CDR1 SGHRS and CDR2 YFSETQ. The CDR3 DNA reads as TGCGCCAGCAGCTTGTACAGGGCCGAGAACACTGAAGCTTTCTTT. Its protein is CASSLYRAENTEAFF.

This clone was detected once. The chain uses TRBV6-6 and TRBJ2-2, with 7 bases that match TRBD1. Germline lookup yields CDR1 MNHNY and CDR2 SVGAGI (reference sequence). V gave up 7 bases and J gave up 7 bases; unmatched junction bases: 9. This CDR3 has 14 residues. CDR3 DNA sequence: TGTGCCAGCATTAACCACAGGGGTGGCGGGGAGCTGTTTTTT. Protein: CASINHRGGGELFF.

This chain joins TRBV5-4 and TRBJ2-1, with TRBD2 identical over 10 bases. The CDR3 has 15 amino acids. V trimming: 3 bases; J trimming: 8 bases; junction bases outside the gene matches: 8. Looked up from germline, CDR1 is SGHNT and CDR2 is YYREEE (reference sequence). CDR3 residues: CASSCSGGDCYEQFF. CDR3 sequence (DNA): TGTGCCAGCAGCTGCAGCGGGGGGGATTGCTATGAGCAGTTCTTC.

The rearrangement joins TRBV10-3 to TRBJ2-5; TRBD1 aligns across 8 bases. The J call may be faulty, since TRBJ2-7 better matches the DNA end. The CDR3 length is 13 residues. Germline CDR1 and CDR2: ENHRY and SYGVKD. DNA of the CDR3: TGTGCCATCACCCAGGACAGGGCCCACGAGCAGTACTTC. Protein: CAITQDRAHEQYF.

This chain joins TRBV2 and TRBJ2-5, with D tentatively TRBD2 (6 bases). The CDR3 contains 13 residues. V was clipped by 8 bases and J by 7 bases, with 17 bases between them. CDR1 is SNHLY and CDR2 is FYNNEI in the germline V gene. CDR3 protein: CASSGPGRGTQYF. The CDR3 nucleotides are TGTGCCAGCTCAGGCCCAGGGCGGGGGACCCAGTACTTC.

The CDR3 loop is CASSSFFGQGIPYGYTF. In DNA form, the CDR3 reads TGTGCCAGCAGCTCGTTTTTTGGACAGGGGATTCCCTATGGCTACACCTTC. V is TRBV5-6 and J is TRBJ1-2; TRBD1 matches at 9 bases. The germline gives CDR1 SGHDT, CDR2 YYEEEE. CDR3 length: 17 amino acids. Losses at the gene ends were 3 bases for V and 4 bases for J; bases not matched to a gene: 13.

The chain has TRBV2 and TRBJ2-1; the match to TRBD2 covers 8 bases. The ends lost 8 bases at V and 4 bases at J; junction bases unmatched: 10. The CDR3 spans 15 residues. Looked up from germline, CDR1 is SNHLY and CDR2 is FYNNEI. In nucleotides, the CDR3 is TGTGCCAGCCGCGAGGACGGGGGGGAATACAATGAGCAGTTCTTC. Its translation: CASREDGGEYNEQFF. The full variable domain, its missing parts supplied by reference TRBV2 and TRBJ2-1, is EPEVTQTPSHQVTQMGQEVILRCVPISNHLYFYWYRQILGQKVEFLVSFYNNEISEKSEIFDDQFSVERPDGSNFTLKIRSTKLEDSAMYFCASREDGGEYNEQFFGPGTRLTVL.

The CDR3 protein is CASSFPPTGSLGEQYF. As DNA, the CDR3 is TGTGCCAGCAGCTTTCCACCGACAGGGTCCTTGGGAGAGCAGTACTTC. The J gene is TRBJ2-7, the V gene TRBV7-3; 7 bases map to TRBD1. V dropped 3 bases and J dropped 7; count of bases not matched to a gene: 15. CDR3 length: 16 residues. Germline assignment: CDR1 SGHTA and CDR2 FQGTGA.

The chain employs TRBV7-2 and TRBJ2-5; TRBD1 might be the D (6 bases). The germline V gene encodes CDR1 SGHTA and CDR2 FQGNSA. The CDR3 is 13 residues long. Trimming pared 3 bases from V and 6 bases from J, leaving 11 bases between. DNA for the CDR3: TGTGCCAGCAGCTTTACAGGGTTACAGACCCAGTACTTC. Residues: CASSFTGLQTQYF.

This clone appeared a single time. The chain joins TRBV4-3 to TRBJ2-7, with TRBD2 identical over 7 bases. The J segment lost 2 bases and the V segment lost 1 base, leaving 8 bases of the junction unmatched. The CDR3 totals 16 residues. Germline lookup yields CDR1 LGHNA and CDR2 YSLEER. The CDR3 nucleotides read TGCGCCAGCAGCCAAGGGTGGGAGGGGTTGACCTACGAGCAGTACTTC. Translated: CASSQGWEGLTYEQYF.

The chain links TRBV19 to TRBJ1-1, with TRBD1 matching over 9 bases. Trimming at V came to 5 bases and at J to 1 base, leaving 8 bases not matched to a gene. CDR3 length: 16 residues. The germline gives CDR1 LNHDA, CDR2 SQIVND (reference sequence). The CDR3 loop reads CASSVSGTGRNTEAFF. The CDR3 DNA follows: TGTGCCAGTAGTGTCTCCGGGACAGGGAGGAACACTGAAGCTTTCTTT.

The V gene is TRBV11-3, the J gene TRBJ2-5, with D perhaps matching TRBD2 (6 bases). Germline V gene data show CDR1 as SGHNT and CDR2 as YENEEA. Trimming removed 5 bases at V and 5 bases at J, with 15 bases between. The CDR3 extends over 14 amino acids. CDR3 bases: TGTGCCAGCAGCCGCCGGGGGACGGGGGAGACCCAGTACTTC. Translation gives CASSRRGTGETQYF. Variable domain in full (rest from reference TRBV11-3 and TRBJ2-5): EAGVVQSPRYKIIEKKQPVAFWCNPISGHNTLYWYLQNLGQGPELLIRYENEEAVDDSQLPKDRFSAERLKGVDSTLKIQPAELGDSAVYLCASSRRGTGETQYFGPGTRLLVL.

This clone was observed a few times. This chain uses TRBV15 with TRBJ2-7; D not resolved. The CDR3 loop spans 14 amino acids. Trimming took 0 bases from V and 4 from J, leaving 10 bases between them. Germline V lookup: CDR1 LNHNV, CDR2 YYDKDF (reference sequence). CDR3 sequence (DNA): TGTGCCACCAGCAGAGATTTGGCGGATTACGAGCAGTACTTC. It encodes CATSRDLADYEQYF.

The V gene is TRBV5-1, the J gene TRBJ2-1; perhaps TRBD1 as D (5 bases). V was trimmed by 4 bases and J by 1 base, leaving 12 bases between them. Germline V gene sequence: CDR1 SGHRS, CDR2 YFSETQ. This CDR3 is built from 15 residues. CDR3 residues: CASSARDSSYNEQFF. The CDR3 nucleotides are TGCGCCAGCAGCGCAAGAGACAGTTCCTACAATGAGCAGTTCTTC.

The chain uses TRBV5-1 and TRBJ2-3, with 10 nucleotides matching TRBD1. From germline, CDR1 is SGHRS and CDR2 YFSETQ. This CDR3 has 15 residues. V was clipped by 0 bases and J by 6 bases; unmatched bases: 4. CDR3 residues: CASSLAGTGADTQYF. DNA for the CDR3: TGCGCCAGCAGCTTGGCCGGGACAGGGGCGGATACGCAGTATTTT.

This clone appeared once. The chain is built from TRBV7-6 and TRBJ1-2, with TRBD1 matching 7 bases. This CDR3 spans 14 amino acids. From germline, CDR1 is SGHVS and CDR2 FNYEAQ. V lost 4 bases to trimming and J lost 3 bases; unmatched junction nucleotides: 5. DNA of the CDR3: TGTGCCAGCAGCTCATCGACAGGGTACTATGGCTACACCTTC. The encoded protein is CASSSSTGYYGYTF.

This clone appeared a single time. The chain uses TRBV7-2 and TRBJ2-3; 8 nucleotides line up with TRBD2. This CDR3 has 15 amino acids. Germline assignment: CDR1 SGHTA and CDR2 FQGNSA. V dropped 5 bases and J dropped 4; count of bases not matched to a gene: 8. CDR3 in DNA: TGTGCCAGCAGCCCGGGACTAGGGGTATCAGATACGCAGTATTTT. Amino acids: CASSPGLGVSDTQYF. The whole variable domain, filled in from reference TRBV7-2 and TRBJ2-3, reads GAGVSQSPSNKVTEKGKDVELRCDPISGHTALYWYRQSLGQGLEFLIYFQGNSAPDKSGLPSDRFSAERTGGSVSTLTIQRTQQEDSAVYLCASSPGLGVSDTQYFGPGTRLTVL.

The V gene is TRBV5-1, the J gene TRBJ2-1; 9 nucleotides align to TRBD2. The CDR3 is 15 residues long. V lost 1 base, J lost 6 bases, and 5 bases stayed unmatched. The germline CDR1 and CDR2 sequences are SGHRS and YFSETQ. The CDR3 spells CASSLIAGEVNEQFF. CDR3 sequence (DNA): TGCGCCAGCAGCTTGATAGCGGGAGAAGTCAATGAGCAGTTCTTC.

The chain combines TRBV6-5 with TRBJ1-1; D is perhaps TRBD1 (6 bases). Deletions cut 0 bases from V and 4 bases from J, with 12 bases between. Germline loops: CDR1 MNHEY, CDR2 SVGAGI. CDR3 length: 15 amino acids. CDR3 sequence (DNA): TGTGCCAGCAGTTACTCGCGGGGGGCTAGCACTGAAGCTTTCTTT. This gives the protein CASSYSRGASTEAFF.

As DNA, the CDR3 is TGCGCCAGCAGCTTTGGACTCACCGCAACTAATGAAAAACTGTTTTTT. Translation: CASSFGLTATNEKLFF. The chain has TRBV5-1 and TRBJ1-4; D remains ambiguous. Trimming stripped 2 bases from V and 0 bases from J, with 11 bases between. CDR3 length: 16 amino acids. Looked up from germline, CDR1 is SGHRS and CDR2 is YFSETQ.

The chain combines TRBV28 with TRBJ1-3; TRBD1 matches 11 bases. CDR1 is MDHEN, CDR2 SYDVKM, per germline. The ends lost 6 bases at V and 3 bases at J; junction bases unmatched: 4. CDR3 length equals 15 residues. CDR3 region: CASRGQGVFGNTIYF. CDR3 nucleotide sequence: TGTGCCAGCAGGGGACAGGGGGTGTTTGGAAACACCATATATTTT.

This clone was observed a single time. The chain joins TRBV6-1 to TRBJ2-7; D might be TRBD1 (8 bases). Between the trimmed V and J ends, which lost 2 bases and 4 bases, there was a span of 27 bases. The CDR3 spans 19 residues. CDR1 and CDR2 from the germline V gene are MNHNS and SASEGT. The DNA for the CDR3 is TGTGCCAGCAGTGAATATGCGGCAGGGGGCAGCGGGGCTCAATACGAGCAGTACTTC. This sequence encodes CASSEYAAGGSGAQYEQYF.

The rearrangement uses TRBV5-1 and TRBJ1-1; no definite D call. The CDR3 is 14 amino acids. In germline, CDR1 is SGHRS, CDR2 YFSETQ. Trimming took off 1 base at V and 1 base at J, with 8 bases between the two ends. CDR3 DNA: TGCGCCAGCAGCTTGTCCCACGGGAACACTGAAGCTTTCTTT. Protein: CASSLSHGNTEAFF.